One and the same sample provided the 6 T cell receptor beta chains below, sequenced in a study of T cell responses to AZD1222 COVID-19 vaccine (dated by TCRdb to about 2021). According to the study, the label for this sample's time point signals: about 28 days (+/-7) after the second vaccine dose. The library was obtained by the immunoSEQ multiplex PCR assay. As stored in TCRdb, this immuneACCESS dataset retains in-frame rearrangements with V and J assigned. A fraction of the clones does not appear; measured against another copy, unresolved V genes explain less than half of the discrepancy, and the remainder lacks a known reason. The sample table holds over 150,000 clones, of which 87% were seen once. 0.85% to 1.1% of the sample rests with the top ten. The specimen was peripheral blood, collected 28 days after the second AZD1222 dose. The receptors derive from an adult who received the AZD1222 COVID-19 vaccine.

The chain is built from TRBV14 and TRBJ2-1; D ambiguous. The CDR3 spans 12 residues. Germline-derived CDR1 and CDR2 are SGHDN and FVKESK. Trimming removed 4 bases at V and 12 bases at J, with 13 bases between. CDR3 nucleotide sequence: TGTGCCAGCAGCCTCCAATCAGCAGGGCAGTTCTTC. Translation gives CASSLQSAGQFF.

The chain carries TRBV19 and TRBJ1-2; the D is unclear. CDR3 size: 14 residues. Germline V gene sequence: CDR1 LNHDA, CDR2 SQIVND (reference sequence). Trimming stripped 6 bases from V and 4 bases from J, with 15 bases between. CDR3: CASRNLGQSYGYTF. In nucleotides, the CDR3 is TGTGCCAGTAGAAACCTCGGGCAATCCTATGGCTACACCTTC.

This clone was detected only once. The V gene is TRBV5-1, the J gene TRBJ1-5; D is possibly TRBD1 (5 bases). V shed 2 bases and J shed 7 bases, with 10 bases lying between them. The length of the CDR3 is 13 residues. CDR1 SGHRS and CDR2 YFSETQ come from the germline V gene. CDR3 region: CASSFGGDQPQHF. In DNA form, the CDR3 reads TGCGCCAGCAGCTTCGGCGGGGACCAGCCCCAGCATTTT.

The chain combines TRBV7-8 with TRBJ1-1; a weak D match, TRBD1 (6 bases). The V gene's germline CDR1 is SGHVS and CDR2 FQNEAQ. CDR3 length: 16 residues. The V end was cut by 3 bases, the J end by 4 bases, with 18 bases between. As DNA, the CDR3 is TGTGCCAGCAGCTTTTCACCGAACAGGGCGAGCACTGAAGCTTTCTTT. The encoded protein is CASSFSPNRASTEAFF.

J is TRBJ1-2 and V is TRBV6-4; D is perhaps TRBD1 (5 bases). V was pared by 4 bases and J by 8 bases, with 14 bases between. The germline CDR1 and CDR2 sequences are MRHNA and SNTAGT. The CDR3 length is 13 residues. CDR3 residues: CASSGDWEGGYTF. The CDR3 DNA reads as TGTGCCAGCAGTGGTGACTGGGAGGGGGGCTACACCTTC.

The V call is TRBV7-6, the J call TRBJ1-5; D is unresolved. CDR1 is SGHVS and CDR2 is FNYEAQ in the germline V gene. There are 13 residues in the CDR3. Trimming shortened V by 2 bases and J by 7 bases, and 9 bases separated the two germline ends. This CDR3 is CASSLSAGQPQHF. The CDR3 DNA is TGTGCCAGCAGCTTATCGGCTGGACAGCCCCAGCATTTT.